The clone carrying this T cell receptor (beta chain) has just a few counts. The antigen is undetermined. The J segment lost 3 bases and the V segment lost 6 bases, leaving 7 bases of the junction unmatched. The CDR3 loop spans 14 amino acids. Looked up from germline, CDR1 is SNHLY and CDR2 is FYNNEI. This specimen belongs to a study of cytomegalovirus exposure and HLA in healthy donors. Study findings and constraints: Reported findings show TCR beta sequences accurately forecast HLA-A and HLA-B alleles in most subjects. Most of the CMV-associated TCR beta chains (in a later analysis) appeared to be HLA-restricted. In vitro assays verified that a few CMV-associated chains recognized CMV antigens specifically.

In the PCR, 60 Vbeta and 13 Jbeta primers were used. Using immunoSEQ multiplex PCR, the repertoire was profiled, and TCRdb retains in-frame clones only, with some absent. The data show about 190,000 clones, just under 75% seen once. The source of this sequence is a woman aged 25 to 45 in good health and CMV-seropositive. V and J are TRBV2 and TRBJ2-5; TRBD2 matches 7 bases. The sequencing input was PBMCs. In nucleotides, the CDR3 is TGTGCCAGCAGCGTGGGGGGGAGAGAAGAGACCCAGTACTTC. This sequence encodes CASSVGGREETQYF.